Listed here is a single T cell receptor (beta chain). What it recognizes is unknown. These data come from a study of human T cells and chemical hapten exposure. Study observations and caveats: Expanded TCRs showed more large CDR3 clusters than pre-sensitization or healthy control sets.

TCRdb reprocessed the RACE reads via MiXCR and lists one record per CDR3 protein. The sample lists 180,000 or so distinct CDR3 sequences; approximately 24% were seen once. Time point indicated: patch test 3, about 24 weeks after DPC sensitization. The treatment here: therapeutic diphenylcyclopropenone sensitization with weekly scalp DPC. This CDR3 has 14 residues. V lost 6 bases, J lost 0 bases, and 11 bases lay in between. The germline gives CDR1 MNHEY, CDR2 SVGEGT. This TCR was sampled from a woman aged 35 to 49 with alopecia areata. Some clones in this sample may be carry-over from other donors' samples. The material was whole blood, obtained in connection with sensitization to the hapten diphenylcyclopropenone (DPC). The chain is built from TRBV6-2 or TRBV6-3 and TRBJ1-1; possible D gene TRBD1, 5 bases. CDR3 nucleotide sequence: TGTGCCAGCAGACTAACGACAGTGAACACTGAAGCTTTCTTT. Translation gives CASRLTTVNTEAFF.